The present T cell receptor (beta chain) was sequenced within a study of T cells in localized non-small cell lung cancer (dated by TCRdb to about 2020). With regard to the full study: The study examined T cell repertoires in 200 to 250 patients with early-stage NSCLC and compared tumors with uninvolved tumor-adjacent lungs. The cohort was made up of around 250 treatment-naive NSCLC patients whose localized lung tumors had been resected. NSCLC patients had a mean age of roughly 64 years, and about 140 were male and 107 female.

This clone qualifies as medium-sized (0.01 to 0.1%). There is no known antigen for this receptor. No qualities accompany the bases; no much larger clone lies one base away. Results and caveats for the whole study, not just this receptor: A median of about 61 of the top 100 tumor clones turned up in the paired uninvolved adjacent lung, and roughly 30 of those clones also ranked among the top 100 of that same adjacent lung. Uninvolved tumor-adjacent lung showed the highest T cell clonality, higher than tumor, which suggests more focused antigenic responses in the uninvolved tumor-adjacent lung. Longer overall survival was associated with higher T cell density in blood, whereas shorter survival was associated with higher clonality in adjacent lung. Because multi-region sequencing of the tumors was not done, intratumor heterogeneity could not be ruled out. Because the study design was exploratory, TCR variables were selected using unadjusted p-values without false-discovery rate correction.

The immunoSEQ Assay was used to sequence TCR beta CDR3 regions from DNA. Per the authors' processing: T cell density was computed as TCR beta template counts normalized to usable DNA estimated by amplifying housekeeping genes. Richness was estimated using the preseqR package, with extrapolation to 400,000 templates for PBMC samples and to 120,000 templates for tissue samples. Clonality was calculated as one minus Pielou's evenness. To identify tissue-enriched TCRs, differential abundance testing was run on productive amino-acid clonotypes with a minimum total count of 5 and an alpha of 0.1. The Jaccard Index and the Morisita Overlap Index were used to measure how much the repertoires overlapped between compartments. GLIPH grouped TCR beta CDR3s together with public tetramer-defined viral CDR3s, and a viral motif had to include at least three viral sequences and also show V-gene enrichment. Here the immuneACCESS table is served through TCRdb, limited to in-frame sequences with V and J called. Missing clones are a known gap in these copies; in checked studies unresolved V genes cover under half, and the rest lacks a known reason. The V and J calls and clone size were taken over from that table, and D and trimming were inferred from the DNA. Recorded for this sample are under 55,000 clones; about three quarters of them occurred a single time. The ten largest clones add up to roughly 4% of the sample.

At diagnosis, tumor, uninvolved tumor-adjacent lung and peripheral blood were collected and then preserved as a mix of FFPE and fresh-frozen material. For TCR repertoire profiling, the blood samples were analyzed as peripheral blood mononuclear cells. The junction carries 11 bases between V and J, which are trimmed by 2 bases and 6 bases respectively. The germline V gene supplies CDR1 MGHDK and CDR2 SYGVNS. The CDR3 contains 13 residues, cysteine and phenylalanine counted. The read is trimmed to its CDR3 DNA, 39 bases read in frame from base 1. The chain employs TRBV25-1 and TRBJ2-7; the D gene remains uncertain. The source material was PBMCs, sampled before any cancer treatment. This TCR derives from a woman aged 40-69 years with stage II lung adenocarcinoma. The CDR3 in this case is CASSEGPTGEQYF. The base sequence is TGTGCCAGCAGTGAAGGGCCGACTGGCGAGCAGTACTTC.